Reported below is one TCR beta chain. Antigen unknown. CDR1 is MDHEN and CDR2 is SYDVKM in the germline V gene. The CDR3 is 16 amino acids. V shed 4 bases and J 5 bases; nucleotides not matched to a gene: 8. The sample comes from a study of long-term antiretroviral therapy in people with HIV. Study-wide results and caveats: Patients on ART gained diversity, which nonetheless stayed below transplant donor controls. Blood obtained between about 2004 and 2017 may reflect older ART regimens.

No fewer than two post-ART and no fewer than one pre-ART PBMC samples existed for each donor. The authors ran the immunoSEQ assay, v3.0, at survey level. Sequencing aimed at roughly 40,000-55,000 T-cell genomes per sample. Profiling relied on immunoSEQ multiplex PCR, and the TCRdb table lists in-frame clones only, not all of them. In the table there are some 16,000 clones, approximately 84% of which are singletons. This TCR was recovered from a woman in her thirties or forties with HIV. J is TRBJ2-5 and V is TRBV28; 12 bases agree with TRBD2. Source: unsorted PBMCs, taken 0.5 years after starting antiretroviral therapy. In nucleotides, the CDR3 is TGTGCCAGCAGTTATCCTAGCGGGAGGGCCACGGAGACCCAGTACTTC. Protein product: CASSYPSGRATETQYF.